Following are 30 T cell receptor beta chains from one sample sequenced in a study of blood T cell repertoires in COVID-19. The protocol was immunoSEQ multiplex PCR, while the TCRdb copy is restricted to in-frame clones and leaves out a portion. Among fewer than 300,000 clones listed, roughly 85% were seen once. The specimen sequenced was peripheral blood. Every receptor here comes from a man aged 50 to 59 with active or convalescent COVID-19.

This sequence joins TRBV6-5 and TRBJ1-2; 10 bases are shared with TRBD1. Germline assignment: CDR1 MNHEY and CDR2 SVGAGI. The CDR3 runs 15 residues. Trimming took 7 bases from V and 6 from J; bases not matched to a gene: 11. The CDR3: CASNLKGQGIDGYTF. The CDR3 DNA follows: TGTGCCAGCAACTTAAAGGGACAGGGGATCGATGGCTACACCTTC.

This clone has a single count. This CDR3 is CASREVRGLYGYTF. The CDR3 coding sequence is TGTGCCAGTAGAGAGGTACGCGGCCTTTATGGCTACACCTTC. The chain employs TRBV19 and TRBJ1-2; D unclear. V was cut by 6 bases and J by 5 bases, with 16 bases left in between. The germline gives CDR1 LNHDA, CDR2 SQIVND (reference sequence). The length of the CDR3 is 14 residues.

This clone was recorded once. One end of the junction is discordant with germline, which a read error may explain. The chain is built from TRBV12-3 or TRBV12-4 and TRBJ1-1; a weak D match, TRBD1 (6 bases). This CDR3 contains 13 residues. The chain's CDR3 is CASSSLRDTEAFF. In DNA, the CDR3 is TGTGCCAGCAGTTCTCTTCGGGACACCGAAGCTTTCTTT.

This chain links TRBV5-1 with TRBJ2-2, with 10 positions matching TRBD2. Germline V gene lookup returns CDR1 SGHRS and CDR2 YFSETQ. CDR3 length: 15 residues. V was clipped by 2 bases and J by 4 bases; unmatched bases: 2. In DNA, the CDR3 is TGCGCCAGCAGCTTCGTAGCGGGAGGCACCGGGGAGCTGTTTTTT. It specifies CASSFVAGGTGELFF.

The rearrangement joins TRBV2 to TRBJ1-6, with 8 bases matching TRBD1. With 4 bases clipped from V and 10 bases from J, the junction kept 9 bases outside the gene matches. This CDR3 is 15 amino acids long. Per germline, CDR1 SNHLY and CDR2 FYNNEI. CDR3 nucleotides: TGTGCCAGCAGTGCCGAGACAGGGGTCGGCTCACCCCTCCACTTT. As protein: CASSAETGVGSPLHF.

The rearrangement joins TRBV18 to TRBJ2-1; 7 bases match TRBD1. The CDR3 runs 13 residues. Losses at the gene ends were 3 bases for V and 15 bases for J; bases not matched to a gene: 11. CDR1 is KGHSH and CDR2 is LQKENI in the germline V gene. DNA for the CDR3: TGTGCCAGCTCACCTGGGGATACAGGGGCCTCGTTCTTC. Amino acids: CASSPGDTGASFF.

This clone came up once. This sequence joins TRBV6-5 and TRBJ2-1; tentatively, D is TRBD1 (6 bases). Germline assignment: CDR1 MNHEY and CDR2 SVGAGI. Trimming left V 6 bases short and J 6 bases short, with 12 bases between. The CDR3 consists of 13 residues. For the CDR3, the DNA is TGTGCCAGCAGGTCCAGGGGAAGCAATGAGCAGTTCTTC. Amino acids: CASRSRGSNEQFF.

The chain employs TRBV28 and TRBJ2-7; D is undetermined. The CDR3 covers 12 residues. The V end was cut by 4 bases, the J end by 2 bases, with 6 bases between. Germline loops: CDR1 MDHEN, CDR2 SYDVKM. CDR3 bases: TGTGCCAGCAGTTCTACGCCCTACGAGCAGTACTTC. It encodes CASSSTPYEQYF.

The chain links TRBV7-3 to TRBJ2-1, with 9 positions matching TRBD2. The CDR3 runs to 14 residues. Germline assignment: CDR1 SGHTA and CDR2 FQGTGA. Trimming at V came to 2 bases and at J to 8 bases, leaving 4 bases not matched to a gene. CDR3: CASSLAGGLDEQFF. Written as DNA, the CDR3 is TGTGCCAGCAGCTTAGCGGGAGGGCTGGATGAGCAGTTCTTC.

This clone was recorded only once. The chain has TRBV6-6 and TRBJ2-7; 7 nucleotides line up with TRBD1. CDR3 length equals 13 residues. With 2 bases clipped from V and 4 bases from J, the junction kept 2 bases outside the gene matches. CDR1 and CDR2 (germline): MNHNY, SVGAGI (reference sequence). The CDR3 nucleotides are TGTGCCAGCAGTTACACCAGGGGGTACGAGCAGTACTTC. Translating gives CASSYTRGYEQYF.

The chain joins TRBV11-2 to TRBJ2-1; 8 bases fit TRBD1. Germline loops: CDR1 SGHAT, CDR2 FQNNGV. There are 17 residues in the CDR3. V was pared by 6 bases and J by 5 bases, with 15 bases of the junction left unmatched. The CDR3 sequence: CASSPVPGRGLNNEQFF. The CDR3 DNA reads TGTGCCAGCAGTCCTGTCCCGGGCAGGGGGCTGAACAATGAGCAGTTCTTC.

The table lists this clone with a few counts. The rearrangement links TRBV5-1 to TRBJ2-4; TRBD1 is a possible D gene (5 bases). Trimming removed 4 bases from V and 3 bases from J, with 14 bases in between. CDR1 and CDR2 from the germline V gene are SGHRS and YFSETQ. The CDR3 has 15 amino acids. The CDR3 coding sequence is TGCGCCAGCAGCATCCCCAGGGCGGACAAAAACATTCAGTACTTC. Its protein product is CASSIPRADKNIQYF. The full variable domain, completed using reference TRBV5-1 and TRBJ2-4, is KAGVTQTPRYLIKTRGQQVTLSCSPISGHRSVSWYQQTPGQGLQFLFEYFSETQRNKGNFPGRFSGRQFSNSRSEMNVSTLELGDSALYLCASSIPRADKNIQYFGAGTRLSVL.

V is TRBV3-1 (or the pseudogene TRBV3-2) and J is TRBJ2-7; 10 positions match TRBD2. CDR3 size: 17 residues. Germline CDR1 is LGHDT and CDR2 is YNNKEL (reference sequence). V dropped 0 bases and J dropped 0; count of bases not matched to a gene: 5. In DNA form, the CDR3 reads TGTGCCAGCAGCCAAGACCGACTAGCGGGTTCCTCCTACGAGCAGTACTTC. This gives the protein CASSQDRLAGSSYEQYF.

The chain employs TRBV2 and TRBJ1-1; a weak D match, TRBD1 (6 bases). This CDR3 has 15 amino acids. CDR1 is SNHLY, CDR2 FYNNEI, per germline. V lost 8 bases and J lost 0, with 16 bases in between. In nucleotides, the CDR3 is TGTGCCAGCGGGACAAAAGACACCTTGAACACTGAAGCTTTCTTT. Translation: CASGTKDTLNTEAFF.

The chain combines TRBV9 with TRBJ1-1, with D perhaps matching TRBD1 (5 bases). Trimming pared 3 bases from V and 3 bases from J, leaving 15 bases between. The CDR3 runs to 15 residues. Germline V gene data show CDR1 as SGDLS and CDR2 as YYNGEE. The CDR3 nucleotides are TGTGCCAGCAGCGCCCCAAACTCCAGGGACACTGAAGCTTTCTTT. This translates into CASSAPNSRDTEAFF.

The chain combines TRBV5-6 with TRBJ2-7; D is uncertain. Germline V gives CDR1 SGHDT, CDR2 YYEEEE. The CDR3 consists of 11 residues. V lost 3 bases and J 3 bases, leaving 4 bases between the germline ends. Written as DNA, the CDR3 is TGTGCCAGCAGCTCTCTCTACGAGCAGTACTTC. It is translated as CASSSLYEQYF. The whole variable domain, remainder taken from reference TRBV5-6 and TRBJ2-7, is DAGVTQSPTHLIKTRGQQVTLRCSPKSGHDTVSWYQQALGQGPQFIFQYYEEEERQRGNFPDRFSGHQFPNYSSELNVNALLLGDSALYLCASSSLYEQYFGPGTRLTVT.

This rearrangement joins TRBV7-6 to TRBJ1-5; D remains ambiguous. This CDR3 region has 15 residues. Trimming removed 1 base from V and 4 bases from J, with 11 bases in between. From germline, CDR1 is SGHVS and CDR2 FNYEAQ. The CDR3 protein is CASSLGRGGNQPQHF. The DNA of the CDR3 is TGTGCCAGCAGCTTAGGGCGGGGAGGAAATCAGCCCCAGCATTTT.

The chain is built from TRBV28 and TRBJ2-7; D is ambiguous. Germline CDR1 MDHEN, CDR2 SYDVKM. V was trimmed by 2 bases and J by 0 bases, leaving 11 bases between them. The CDR3 sequence is 15 residues long. The CDR3 region is CASSLGGRLSYEQYF. The CDR3 DNA reads TGTGCCAGCAGTTTAGGTGGCAGACTCTCCTACGAGCAGTACTTC.

V is TRBV5-4 and J is TRBJ2-1; 12 bases fit TRBD2. CDR1 SGHNT and CDR2 YYREEE come from the germline V gene (reference sequence). The CDR3 extends over 17 amino acids. V was clipped by 4 bases and J by 7 bases; unmatched bases: 12. The CDR3 coding sequence is TGTGCCAGCAGCCGCCCCGGGACTAGCGGGCTAAGTAATGAGCAGTTCTTC. Translating it yields CASSRPGTSGLSNEQFF.

The rearrangement joins TRBV6-5 to TRBJ1-2; D possibly corresponds to TRBD1 (6 bases). The V gene lost 6 bases and the J gene lost 11 bases, with 13 bases spanning the gap. CDR1 is MNHEY, CDR2 SVGAGI, per germline. The CDR3 sequence is 11 residues long. CDR3 protein: CASRTGPDYTF. CDR3 DNA: TGTGCCAGCAGGACAGGTCCAGATTACACCTTC.

V and J are TRBV28 and TRBJ1-1; no firm D call. There are 12 residues in the CDR3. Germline loops: CDR1 MDHEN, CDR2 SYDVKM. V was cut by 2 bases and J by 3 bases, with 4 bases left in between. The CDR3 reads CASSLVDTEAFF. CDR3 nucleotides: TGTGCCAGCAGTTTAGTCGACACTGAAGCTTTCTTT.

The rearrangement uses TRBV11-2 and TRBJ2-1; D is possibly TRBD2 (6 bases). The germline gives CDR1 SGHAT, CDR2 FQNNGV. V lost 3 bases to trimming and J lost 9 bases, with 12 bases between them. The CDR3 has 13 residues. The CDR3 spells CASSLGEAGEQFF. The CDR3 DNA sequence: TGTGCCAGCAGCTTGGGGGAGGCGGGTGAGCAGTTCTTC. The full variable domain, its missing parts supplied by reference TRBV11-2 and TRBJ2-1, is EAGVAQSPRYKIIEKRQSVAFWCNPISGHATLYWYQQILGQGPKLLIQFQNNGVVDDSQLPKDRFSAERLKGVDSTLKIQPAKLEDSAVYLCASSLGEAGEQFFGPGTRLTVL.

This chain joins TRBV6-4 and TRBJ1-6, with D unclear. Germline V CDR1 and CDR2: MRHNA, SNTAGT. Trimming pared 2 bases from V and 0 bases from J, leaving 8 bases between. There are 16 residues in the CDR3. The CDR3 DNA follows: TGTGCCAGCAGTGACGCCTCGAGCTCCTATAATTCACCCCTCCACTTT. Its translation is CASSDASSSYNSPLHF.

This clone was detected once. The gene calls are TRBV29-1 and TRBJ1-2, with D unresolved. Trimming stripped 4 bases from V and 5 bases from J, with 14 bases between. Looked up from germline, CDR1 is SQVTM and CDR2 is ANQGSEA. The CDR3 loop spans 13 amino acids. CDR3 sequence (DNA): TGCAGCGTTGGCACGGCGGCTAGGTATGGCTACACCTTC. Its protein product is CSVGTAARYGYTF.

The rearrangement uses TRBV5-6 and TRBJ1-2; possibly TRBD1 for D (5 bases). The V gene lost 1 base and the J gene lost 7 bases, with 5 bases spanning the gap. This CDR3 has 11 residues. Germline assignment: CDR1 SGHDT and CDR2 YYEEEE. The DNA of the CDR3 is TGTGCCAGCAGCTTGAGGGGTGGCTACACCTTC. Translation gives CASSLRGGYTF.

V gene TRBV5-1 combines with J gene TRBJ2-3, with a possible D match to TRBD2 (6 bases). The germline CDR1 and CDR2 sequences are SGHRS and YFSETQ. V was clipped by 3 bases and J by 6 bases, with 14 bases between them. There are 14 residues in the CDR3. CDR3 region: CASSSGIAADTQYF. The CDR3 coding sequence is TGCGCCAGCAGCTCCGGGATAGCGGCGGATACGCAGTATTTT.

The rearrangement uses TRBV18 and TRBJ2-7, with 9 bases matching TRBD2. This CDR3 comprises 14 residues. V lost 6 bases and J lost 0; bases outside the gene matches: 3. Germline V gene lookup returns CDR1 KGHSH and CDR2 LQKENI. The CDR3 nucleotides read TGTGCCAGCTCCGGGCGGGAGGGCTCCTACGAGCAGTACTTC. Translated: CASSGREGSYEQYF. Full variable domain (rest looked up from reference TRBV18 and TRBJ2-7): NAGVMQNPRHLVRRRGQEARLRCSPMKGHSHVYWYRQLPEEGLKFMVYLQKENIIDESGMPKERFSAEFPKEGPSILRIQQVVRGDSAAYFCASSGREGSYEQYFGPGTRLTVT.

V usage is TRBV4-2 and J usage is TRBJ1-4; 8 bases agree with TRBD1. V lost 4 bases and J lost 8; bases outside the gene matches: 9. Germline CDR1 LGHNA, CDR2 YNFKEQ. The CDR3 sequence is 15 residues long. The DNA of the CDR3 is TGTGCCAGCAGCCTAGGACAGGGCATGGGGGAAAAACTGTTTTTT. Translated, it gives CASSLGQGMGEKLFF.

A few counts support this clone. The chain uses TRBV20-1 and TRBJ2-1; a weak D match, TRBD2 (5 bases). Germline loops: CDR1 DFQATT, CDR2 SNEGSKA (reference sequence). The CDR3 runs 11 residues. Trimming removed 5 bases at V and 9 bases at J, with 11 bases between. CDR3: CSASPRGEQFF. The CDR3 DNA reads as TGCAGTGCTTCCCCCCGGGGTGAGCAGTTCTTC.

The CDR3: CASSFQGSSGNTIYF. CDR3 in DNA: TGTGCCAGCAGCTTTCAGGGGAGCTCTGGAAACACCATATATTTT. The J gene is TRBJ1-3, the V gene TRBV7-2; perhaps TRBD1 as D (6 bases). The CDR3 is 15 residues long. V lost 3 bases to trimming and J lost 0 bases, with 9 bases between them. CDR1 is SGHTA, CDR2 FQGNSA, per germline.